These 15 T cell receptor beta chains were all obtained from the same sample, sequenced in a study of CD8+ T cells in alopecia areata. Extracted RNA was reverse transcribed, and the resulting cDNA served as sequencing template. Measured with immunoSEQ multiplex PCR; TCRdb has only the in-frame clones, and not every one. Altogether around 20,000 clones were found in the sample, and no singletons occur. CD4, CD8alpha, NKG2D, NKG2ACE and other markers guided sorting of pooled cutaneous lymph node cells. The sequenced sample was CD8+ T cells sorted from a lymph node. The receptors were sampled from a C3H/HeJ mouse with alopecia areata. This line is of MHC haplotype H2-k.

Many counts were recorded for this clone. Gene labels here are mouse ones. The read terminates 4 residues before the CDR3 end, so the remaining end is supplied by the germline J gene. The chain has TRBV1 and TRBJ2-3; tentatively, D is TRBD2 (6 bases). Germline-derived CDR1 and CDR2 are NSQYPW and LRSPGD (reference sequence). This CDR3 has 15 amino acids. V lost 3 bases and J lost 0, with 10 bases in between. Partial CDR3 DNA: TGCACCTGCAGTGCTCATACTGGGAGTGCAGAA. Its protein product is CTCSAHTGSAE. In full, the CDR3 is CTCSAHTGSAETLYF.

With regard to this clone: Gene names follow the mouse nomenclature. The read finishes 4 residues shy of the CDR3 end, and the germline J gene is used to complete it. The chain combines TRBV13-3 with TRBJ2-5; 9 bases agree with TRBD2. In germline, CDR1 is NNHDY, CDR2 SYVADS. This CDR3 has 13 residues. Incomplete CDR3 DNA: TGTGCCAGCAAAGGGGACTGGGAAGAC. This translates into CASKGDWED. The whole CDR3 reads CASKGDWEDTQYF. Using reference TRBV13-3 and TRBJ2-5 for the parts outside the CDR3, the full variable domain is EAAVTQSPRSKVAVTGGKVTLSCHQTNNHDYMYWYRQDTGHGLRLIHYSYVADSTEKGDIPDGYKASRPSQENFSLILELASLSQTAVYFCASKGDWEDTQYFGPGTRLLVL.

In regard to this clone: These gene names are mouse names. The CDR3 sequence is CASSLWGTEDTQYF. The sequenced CDR3 bases are TGTGCTAGCAGTTTATGGGGGACAGAAGAC. The V gene is TRBV29, the J gene TRBJ2-5, with 7 bases lining up with TRBD1. The read gets to within 4 residues of the CDR3 end, and the germline J gene fills in the rest. The CDR3 is 14 amino acids. Looked up from germline, CDR1 is MSHET and CDR2 is SYDVDS.

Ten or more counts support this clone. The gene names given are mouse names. The chain's CDR3 is CASSSGLGGGAEQFF. Partial CDR3 DNA: TGTGCTAGCAGTAGCGGACTGGGGGGAGGGGCT. The V gene is TRBV17, the J gene TRBJ2-1, with TRBD2 matching 11 bases. The read ends 4 residues before the CDR3 terminus; that terminus is restored from the germline J gene. Germline V gene lookup returns CDR1 MNHDT and CDR2 YYDKIL. The CDR3 length is 15 residues.

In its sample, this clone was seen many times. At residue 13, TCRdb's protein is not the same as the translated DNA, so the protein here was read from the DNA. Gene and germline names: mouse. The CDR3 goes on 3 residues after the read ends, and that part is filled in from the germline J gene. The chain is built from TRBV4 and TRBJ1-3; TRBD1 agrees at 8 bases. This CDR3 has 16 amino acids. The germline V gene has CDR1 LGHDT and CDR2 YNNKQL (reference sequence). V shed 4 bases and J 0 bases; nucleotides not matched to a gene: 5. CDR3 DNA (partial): TGTGCCAGCAGCTCCGACAGGGGCAATTCTGGAAATACG. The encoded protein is CASSSDRGNSGNT. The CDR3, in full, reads CASSSDRGNSGNTLYF.

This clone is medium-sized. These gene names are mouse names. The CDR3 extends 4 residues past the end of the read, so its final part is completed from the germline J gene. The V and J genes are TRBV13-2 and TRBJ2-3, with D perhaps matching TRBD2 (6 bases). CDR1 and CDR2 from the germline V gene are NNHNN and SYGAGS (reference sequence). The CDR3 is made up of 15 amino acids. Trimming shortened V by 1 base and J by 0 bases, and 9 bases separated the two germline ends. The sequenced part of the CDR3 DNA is TGTGCCAGCGGTGATCTGGGGTCTAGTGCAGAA. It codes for CASGDLGSSAE. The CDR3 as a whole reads CASGDLGSSAETLYF.

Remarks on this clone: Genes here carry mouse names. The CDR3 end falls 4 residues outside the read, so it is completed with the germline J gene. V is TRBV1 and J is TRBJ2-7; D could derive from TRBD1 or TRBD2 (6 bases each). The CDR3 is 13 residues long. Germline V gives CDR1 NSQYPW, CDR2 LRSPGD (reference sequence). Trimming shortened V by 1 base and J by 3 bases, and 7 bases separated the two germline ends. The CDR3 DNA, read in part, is TGCACCTGCAGTGCAGGGGGGCACTAT. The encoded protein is CTCSAGGHY. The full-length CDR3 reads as CTCSAGGHYEQYF.

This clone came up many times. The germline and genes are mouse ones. The sequenced CDR3 bases are TGTGCCAGCAGCTTCGACTGGGGGGCCTAT. Translated, it gives CASSFDWGAY. The whole CDR3 sequence is CASSFDWGAYEQYF. The rearrangement uses TRBV3 and TRBJ2-7; TRBD2 matches at 10 bases. The read ends 4 residues early relative to the CDR3; the germline J gene fills the gap. CDR3 size: 14 residues. The V gene's germline CDR1 is SNHLY and CDR2 FYNGKV (reference sequence). V trimming: 3 bases; J trimming: 2 bases; junction bases outside the gene matches: 1.

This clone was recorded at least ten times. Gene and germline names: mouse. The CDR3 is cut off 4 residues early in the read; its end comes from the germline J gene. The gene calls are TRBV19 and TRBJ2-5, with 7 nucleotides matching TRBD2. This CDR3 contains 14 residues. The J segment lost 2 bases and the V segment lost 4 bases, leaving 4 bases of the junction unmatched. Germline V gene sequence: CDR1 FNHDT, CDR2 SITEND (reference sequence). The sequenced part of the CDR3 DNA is TGTGCCAGCAGTCCTACTGGGGTCCAAGAC. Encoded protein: CASSPTGVQD. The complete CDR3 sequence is CASSPTGVQDTQYF. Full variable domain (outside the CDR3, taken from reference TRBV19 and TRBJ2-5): GGIITQTPKFLIGQEGQKLTLKCQQNFNHDTMYWYRQDSGKGLRLIYYSITENDLQKGDLSEGYDASREKKSSFSLTVTSAQKNEMAVFLCASSPTGVQDTQYFGPGTRLLVL.

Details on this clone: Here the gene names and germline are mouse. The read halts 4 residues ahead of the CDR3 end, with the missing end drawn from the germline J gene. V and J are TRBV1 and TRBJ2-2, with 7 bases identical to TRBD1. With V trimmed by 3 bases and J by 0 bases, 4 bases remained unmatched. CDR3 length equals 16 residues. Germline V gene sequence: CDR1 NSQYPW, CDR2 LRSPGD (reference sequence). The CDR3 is CTCSARGTANTGQLYF. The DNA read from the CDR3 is TGCACCTGCAGTGCCCGAGGGACAGCAAACACCGGG.

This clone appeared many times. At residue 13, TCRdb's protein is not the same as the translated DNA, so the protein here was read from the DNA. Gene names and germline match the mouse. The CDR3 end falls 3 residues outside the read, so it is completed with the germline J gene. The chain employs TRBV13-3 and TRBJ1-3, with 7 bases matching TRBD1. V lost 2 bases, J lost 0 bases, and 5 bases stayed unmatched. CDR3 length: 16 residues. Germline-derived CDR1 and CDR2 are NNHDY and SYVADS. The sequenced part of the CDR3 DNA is TGTGCCAGCAGTGAAAGGGACAGAAATTCTGGAAATACG. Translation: CASSERDRNSGNT. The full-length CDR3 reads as CASSERDRNSGNTLYF.

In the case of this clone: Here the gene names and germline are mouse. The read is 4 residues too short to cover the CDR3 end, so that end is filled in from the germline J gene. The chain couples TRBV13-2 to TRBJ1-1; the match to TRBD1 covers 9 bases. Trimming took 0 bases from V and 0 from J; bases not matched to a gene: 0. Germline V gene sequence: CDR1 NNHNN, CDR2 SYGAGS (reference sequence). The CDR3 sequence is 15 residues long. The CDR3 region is CASGDGQGANTEVFF. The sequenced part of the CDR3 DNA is TGTGCCAGCGGTGATGGACAGGGGGCAAACACA.

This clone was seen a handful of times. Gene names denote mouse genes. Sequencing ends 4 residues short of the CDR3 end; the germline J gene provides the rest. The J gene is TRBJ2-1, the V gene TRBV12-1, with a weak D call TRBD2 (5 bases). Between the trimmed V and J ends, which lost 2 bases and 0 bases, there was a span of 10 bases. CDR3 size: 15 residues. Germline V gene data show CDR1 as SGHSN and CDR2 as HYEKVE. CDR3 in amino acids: CASSPGLSNYAEQFF. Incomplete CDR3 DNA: TGTGCCAGCTCTCCTGGACTTTCTAACTATGCT.

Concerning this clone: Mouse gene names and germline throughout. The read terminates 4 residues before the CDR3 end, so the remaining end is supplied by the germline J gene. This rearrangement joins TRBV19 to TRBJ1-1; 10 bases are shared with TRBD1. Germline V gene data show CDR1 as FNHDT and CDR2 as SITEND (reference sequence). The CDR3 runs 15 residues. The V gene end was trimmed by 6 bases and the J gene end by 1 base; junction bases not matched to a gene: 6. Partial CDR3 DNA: TGTGCCAGCACCCAGACAGGGGGCTTGAACACA. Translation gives CASTQTGGLNT. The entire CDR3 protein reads CASTQTGGLNTEVFF.

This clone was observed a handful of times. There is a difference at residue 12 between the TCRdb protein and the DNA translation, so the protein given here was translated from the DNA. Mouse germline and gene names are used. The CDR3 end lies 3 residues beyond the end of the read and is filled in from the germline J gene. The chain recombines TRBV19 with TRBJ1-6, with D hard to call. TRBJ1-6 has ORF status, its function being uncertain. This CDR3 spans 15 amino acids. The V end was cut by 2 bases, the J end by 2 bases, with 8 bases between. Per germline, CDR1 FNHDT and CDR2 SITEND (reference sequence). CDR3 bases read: TGTGCCAGCAGTATTGGGGAGCCCTATAATTCGCCC. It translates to CASSIGEPYNSP. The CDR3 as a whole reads CASSIGEPYNSPLYF.